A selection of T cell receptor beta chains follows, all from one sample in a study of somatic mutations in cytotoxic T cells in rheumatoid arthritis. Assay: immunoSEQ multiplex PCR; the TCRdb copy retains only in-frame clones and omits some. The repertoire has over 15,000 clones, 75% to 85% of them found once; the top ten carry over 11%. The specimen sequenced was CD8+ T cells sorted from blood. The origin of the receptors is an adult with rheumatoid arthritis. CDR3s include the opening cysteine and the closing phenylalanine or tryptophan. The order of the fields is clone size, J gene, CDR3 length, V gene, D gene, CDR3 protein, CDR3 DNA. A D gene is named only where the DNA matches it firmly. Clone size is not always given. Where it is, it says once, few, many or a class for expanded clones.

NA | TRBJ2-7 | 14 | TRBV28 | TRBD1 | CASSLTGTGSEQYF | TGTGCCAGCAGCTTAACCGGGACAGGGTCCGAGCAGTACTTC
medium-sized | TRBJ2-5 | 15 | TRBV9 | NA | CASSPWTAPQETQYF | TGTGCCAGCAGCCCGTGGACTGCTCCACAAGAGACCCAGTACTTC
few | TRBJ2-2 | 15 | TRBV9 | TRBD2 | CASSGTTSDTGELFF | TGTGCCAGCAGCGGCACGACTAGCGATACCGGGGAGCTGTTTTTT
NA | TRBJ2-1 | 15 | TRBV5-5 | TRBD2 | CASSLALADYNEQFF | TGTGCCAGCAGCTTGGCGCTAGCGGACTACAATGAGCAGTTCTTC
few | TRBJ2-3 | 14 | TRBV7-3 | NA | CASSLTGSTDTQYF | TGTGCCAGCAGCTTAACGGGCTCCACAGATACGCAGTATTTT
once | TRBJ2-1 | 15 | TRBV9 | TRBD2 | CASSVGGGGANEQFF | TGTGCCAGCAGCGTAGGGGGCGGGGGGGCCAATGAGCAGTTCTTC
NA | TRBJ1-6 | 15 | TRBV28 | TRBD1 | CASSRDRGPGSPLHF | TGTGCCAGCAGCCGAGACAGGGGACCTGGGTCACCCCTCCACTTT
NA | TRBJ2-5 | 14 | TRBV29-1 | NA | CSVEGTVEQETQYF | TGCAGCGTTGAAGGGACAGTGGAACAAGAGACCCAGTACTTC
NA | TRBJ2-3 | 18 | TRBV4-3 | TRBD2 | CASSQDGPSSGITDTQYF | TGCGCCAGCAGCCAAGATGGACCTAGTAGCGGGATCACAGATACGCAGTATTTT
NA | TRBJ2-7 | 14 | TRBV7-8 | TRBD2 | CVSSLGGLLAEQYF | TGTGTCAGCAGCTTGGGGGGACTACTCGCGGAGCAGTACTTC
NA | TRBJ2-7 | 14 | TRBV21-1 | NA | CASRAPTPRYEQYF | TGTGCCAGCAGGGCCCCGACCCCCCGCTACGAGCAGTACTTC
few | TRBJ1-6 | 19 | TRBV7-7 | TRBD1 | CASSLVLCRDREKNSPLHF | TGTGCTAGCAGCTTAGTCCTGTGTAGGGACAGGGAGAAAAATTCACCCCTCCACTTT